Listed below are T cell receptor beta chains from one sample, sequenced in a study of vaccination effects on CD4 cells after COVID-19. These receptors lack a known antigen. This table comes from immunoSEQ multiplex PCR, and its TCRdb copy is limited to in-frame clones, with some not included. The top ten clones hold 12% of a sample with 65,000 to 85,000 clones, 80% of them seen once. The sample in question was CD4+ T cells from PBMCs cultured with SARS-CoV-2 spike peptides, obtained before COVID-19 vaccination. The source is a human donor who received a COVID-19 vaccine. The CDR3 runs from the conserved cysteine through the conserved F or W. Each record gives: V gene, J gene, clone size, D gene, CDR3 protein, CDR3 DNA. A D gene is named only where the DNA matches it firmly. Rows give clone size only sometimes, using once, few, many, or a class for an expanded clone.

>TRBV19|TRBJ1-2|NA|TRBD1
CASNTAGTVYGYTF
TGTGCCAGTAACACCGCCGGGACAGTCTATGGCTACACCTTC
>TRBV30|TRBJ1-1|NA|NA
CAWRRTNTEAFF
TGTGCCTGGAGGAGGACGAACACTGAAGCTTTCTTT
>TRBV5-1|TRBJ1-6|NA|TRBD1
CASSLEGTVINSPLHF
TGCGCCAGCAGCTTGGAAGGGACAGTTATTAATTCACCCCTCCACTTT
>TRBV19|TRBJ2-4|NA|TRBD2
CASSIDRLAGIQNIQYF
TGTGCCAGTAGTATAGATCGGCTAGCGGGGATACAAAACATTCAGTACTTC
>TRBV2|TRBJ2-3|NA|NA
CASSPPYTDTQYF
TGTGCCAGCAGCCCCCCATATACAGATACGCAGTATTTT
>TRBV24-1|TRBJ2-2|NA|NA
CATSDFPGPKNTGELFF
TGTGCCACCAGTGATTTCCCGGGACCAAAGAACACCGGGGAGCTGTTTTTT
>TRBV7-2|TRBJ2-1|NA|NA
CASSPTVGGPNEQFF
TGTGCCAGCAGCCCTACCGTGGGGGGGCCCAATGAGCAGTTCTTC
>TRBV10-2|TRBJ1-1|few|TRBD1
CASSNRGANTEAFF
TGCGCCAGCAGTAACAGGGGGGCGAACACTGAAGCTTTCTTT
>TRBV2|TRBJ1-1|NA|NA
CASRPRDGKNTEAFF
TGTGCCAGCAGACCCCGGGACGGAAAGAACACTGAAGCTTTCTTT
>TRBV6-5|TRBJ2-5|NA|TRBD2
CARGPVGRGEETQYF
TGTGCCAGAGGCCCGGTGGGGCGGGGGGAAGAGACCCAGTACTTC
>TRBV6-1|TRBJ2-1|NA|NA
CASSEPSHVQWEQFF
TGTGCCAGCAGTGAGCCTAGCCACGTACAATGGGAGCAGTTCTTC
>TRBV9|TRBJ1-6|NA|NA
CASSVFGERNSPLHF
TGTGCCAGCAGCGTGTTCGGGGAGAGAAATTCACCCCTCCACTTT
>TRBV30|TRBJ1-6|NA|NA
CAWRKVDEDNSPLHF
TGTGCCTGGAGAAAAGTCGACGAGGATAATTCACCCCTCCACTTT
>TRBV4-1|TRBJ1-2|NA|TRBD1
CASSQGDRDISANYGYTF
TGCGCCAGCAGCCAAGGGGACAGGGACATATCGGCAAACTATGGCTACACCTTC
>TRBV6-6|TRBJ2-2|NA|TRBD2
CASSPRPGGGTGELFF
TGTGCCAGCAGCCCGCGCCCGGGGGGGGGCACCGGGGAGCTGTTTTTT